These 27 T cell receptor beta chains were sequenced from one sample in a study of T cells in Graves' hyperthyroidism and ophthalmopathy. Amplification targeted TCR beta CDR3 regions from RNA transcripts. An initial round of RT-PCR targeting the TCR CDR3 relied on the HTBI primer set. One entry per CDR3 protein results from TCRdb running MiXCR on the multiplex PCR reads. The sample includes about 640,000 distinct CDR3 sequences, around 20% of them seen just once. Sequencing was carried out using blood. Receptors were obtained from a young man with Graves' ophthalmopathy.

This clonotype was seen a handful of times. This rearrangement joins TRBV29-1 to TRBJ1-2, with 11 bases aligning to TRBD1. The CDR3 is 15 residues long. V was clipped by 3 bases and J by 0 bases; unmatched bases: 3. Germline CDR1 reads SQVTM; CDR2 reads ANQGSEA. The CDR3, as DNA: TGCAGCGTTGAGGACAGGGGGCCTTCTAACTATGGCTACACCTTC. Its translation: CSVEDRGPSNYGYTF.

This clonotype has at least ten counts. V usage is TRBV28 and J usage is TRBJ1-1; no reliable D call. Germline CDR1 and CDR2: MDHEN and SYDVKM. Between the trimmed V and J ends, which lost 5 bases and 6 bases, there was a span of 16 bases. The CDR3 covers 14 residues. CDR3 DNA sequence: TGTGCCAGCAGTCCCCGTGGAGAGGGTCCTGAAGCTTTCTTT. Translating gives CASSPRGEGPEAFF.

This clonotype was detected a few times. The chain has TRBV7-9 and TRBJ2-1, with 8 bases that match TRBD2. The CDR3 has 17 amino acids. Germline V gene data show CDR1 as SEHNR and CDR2 as FQNEAQ (reference sequence). The junction had 17 bases not matched to a gene; V was cut back by 5 bases and J by 8 bases. CDR3 sequence: CASSPPSPKRESDEQFF. In DNA form, the CDR3 reads TGTGCCAGCAGCCCCCCCAGTCCCAAGCGGGAGAGCGATGAGCAGTTCTTC.

V and J are TRBV6-1 and TRBJ2-5, with D perhaps assigned TRBD1 or TRBD2 (5 bases each). Trimming removed 5 bases at V and 6 bases at J, with 19 bases between. The CDR3 consists of 15 residues. CDR1 is MNHNS, CDR2 SASEGT, per germline. CDR3 loop: CASSKGFGTGKTQYF. In DNA, the CDR3 is TGTGCCAGCAGTAAGGGGTTTGGAACCGGGAAGACCCAGTACTTC.

This clonotype has at least ten counts. V and J are TRBV2 and TRBJ2-7; TRBD1 is a possible D gene (5 bases). The ends were cut back, 7 bases at V and 2 bases at J, with 12 bases in the middle. CDR1 and CDR2 from the germline V gene are SNHLY and FYNNEI. The CDR3 contains 13 residues. DNA of the CDR3: TGTGCCAGCAAGGGGCTTCGGGCCTACGAGCAGTACTTC. It encodes CASKGLRAYEQYF.

This clonotype has ten or more counts. This sequence joins TRBV3-1 and TRBJ2-1; D gene unclear. CDR3 length: 13 amino acids. Trimming cost V 0 bases and J 6 bases, with 6 bases left between them. Germline CDR1 LGHDT, CDR2 YNNKEL (reference sequence). CDR3 coding DNA: TGTGCCAGCAGCCAAGATAAAGTCAATGAGCAGTTCTTC. Translated, it gives CASSQDKVNEQFF.

This clonotype was counted only a few times. The V call is TRBV6-1, the J call TRBJ2-5; TRBD2 agrees at 16 bases. V was clipped by 3 bases and J by 5 bases; unmatched bases: 0. The germline V gene has CDR1 MNHNS and CDR2 SASEGT. This CDR3 region has 15 residues. The CDR3 nucleotides read TGTGCCAGCAGTGAGGGACTAGCGGGAGGGGAGACCCAGTACTTC. The encoded protein is CASSEGLAGGETQYF.

This clonotype was detected ten times or more. The chain has TRBV7-2 and TRBJ1-1, with 7 bases aligning to TRBD1. The germline CDR1 and CDR2 sequences are SGHTA and FQGNSA. This CDR3 has 14 amino acids. With 5 bases clipped from V and 5 bases from J, the junction kept 8 bases outside the gene matches. This CDR3 is CASSIDRAGTEAFF. Written as DNA, the CDR3 is TGTGCCAGCAGCATAGACAGGGCGGGTACTGAAGCTTTCTTT.

The chain links TRBV29-1 to TRBJ2-7; TRBD2 is a possible D gene (6 bases). The CDR3 sequence is 13 residues long. CDR1 SQVTM and CDR2 ANQGSEA come from the germline V gene. Between the trimmed V and J ends, which lost 3 bases and 2 bases, there was a span of 11 bases. CDR3 protein: CSVEEGVPYEQYF. DNA for the CDR3: TGCAGCGTTGAGGAGGGAGTCCCCTACGAGCAGTACTTC.

This chain connects TRBV7-3 to TRBJ2-1; 10 bases match TRBD2. V lost 3 bases to trimming and J lost 6 bases; unmatched junction nucleotides: 8. Looked up from germline, CDR1 is SGHTA and CDR2 is FQGTGA. The CDR3 loop spans 16 amino acids. The CDR3 loop reads CASSFGVAGGPNEQFF. CDR3 DNA: TGTGCCAGCAGCTTTGGGGTAGCGGGAGGTCCCAATGAGCAGTTCTTC.

This clonotype was seen ten or more times. CDR3 nucleotide sequence: TGTGCCAGCAGCTCCCCCGGGGACACTGAAGCTTTCTTT. Its translation is CASSSPGDTEAFF. The chain combines TRBV7-9 with TRBJ1-1, with unresolved D. Trimming cost V 4 bases and J 3 bases, with 9 bases left between them. Per germline, CDR1 SEHNR and CDR2 FQNEAQ (reference sequence). CDR3 length equals 13 residues. The variable domain in full, completed from reference TRBV7-9 and TRBJ1-1, reads DTGVSQNPRHKITKRGQNVTFRCDPISEHNRLYWYRQTLGQGPEFLTYFQNEAQLEKSRLLSDRFSAERPKGSFSTLEIQRTEQGDSAMYLCASSSPGDTEAFFGQGTRLTVV.

Only a few counts were recorded for this clonotype. This chain uses TRBV7-3 with TRBJ2-2; 7 positions agree with TRBD2. The CDR3 consists of 13 residues. The J segment lost 6 bases and the V segment lost 7 bases, leaving 5 bases of the junction unmatched. Germline lookup yields CDR1 SGHTA and CDR2 FQGTGA. CDR3 DNA sequence: TGTGCCAGCAAAACTAGCGAGGCCGGGGAGCTGTTTTTT. Translated, it gives CASKTSEAGELFF.

This clonotype was counted many times. The chain is built from TRBV28 and TRBJ1-1; D call uncertain. Germline CDR1 and CDR2: MDHEN and SYDVKM. Trimming took 6 bases from V and 0 from J, leaving 11 bases between them. The CDR3 contains 14 residues. DNA for the CDR3: TGTGCCAGCAGAACCAGCCACCTGAACACTGAAGCTTTCTTT. Residues: CASRTSHLNTEAFF.

This clonotype was found a few times. The chain couples TRBV28 to TRBJ2-1; the match to TRBD2 covers 7 bases. The germline V gene has CDR1 MDHEN and CDR2 SYDVKM. V was clipped by 5 bases and J by 9 bases; unmatched bases: 13. The CDR3 sequence is 15 residues long. The CDR3 nucleotides read TGTGCCAGCAGTCCCCAGGGACTACATGGCGGTGAGCAGTTCTTC. Its translation: CASSPQGLHGGEQFF.

This clonotype was counted ten times or more. The chain has TRBV7-2 and TRBJ2-3, with D unclear. The length of the CDR3 is 13 residues. Germline CDR1 is SGHTA and CDR2 is FQGNSA. Trimming cost V 3 bases and J 6 bases, with 10 bases left between them. Here the CDR3 DNA reads TGTGCCAGCAGCTTCGGTGTGGGGGATACGCAGTATTTT. Translating it yields CASSFGVGDTQYF.

This clonotype has just a few counts. This chain connects TRBV20-1 to TRBJ2-1; D unclear. Germline V lookup: CDR1 DFQATT, CDR2 SNEGSKA (reference sequence). The V end lost 2 bases, the J end lost 0 bases, and 14 bases lay between the germline ends. CDR3 length: 16 residues. The DNA for the CDR3 is TGCAGTGCTAGAAACCTCCTTAGTAGCTCCTACAATGAGCAGTTCTTC. Its protein is CSARNLLSSSYNEQFF.

The rearrangement uses TRBV27 and TRBJ2-1; 12 bases align to TRBD2. V was clipped by 3 bases and J by 4 bases; unmatched bases: 7. Germline CDR1 reads MNHEY; CDR2 reads SMNVEV (reference sequence). The CDR3 is 17 residues long. The CDR3 DNA is TGTGCCAGCAGTTTCCGGTACGGACTAGCGGGGTACAATGAGCAGTTCTTC. Amino acids: CASSFRYGLAGYNEQFF.

The chain employs TRBV7-9 and TRBJ2-7; a possible D gene is TRBD2 (6 bases). CDR1 is SEHNR and CDR2 is FQNEAQ in the germline V gene (reference sequence). The V end lost 5 bases, the J end lost 6 bases, and 17 bases lay between the germline ends. The CDR3 has 14 amino acids. The CDR3 bases are TGTGCCAGCAGCACGGGGGACCCGGCGGTCGAGCAGTACTTC. Translating gives CASSTGDPAVEQYF. The variable domain in full, with the rest retrieved from reference TRBV7-9 and TRBJ2-7, is DTGVSQNPRHKITKRGQNVTFRCDPISEHNRLYWYRQTLGQGPEFLTYFQNEAQLEKSRLLSDRFSAERPKGSFSTLEIQRTEQGDSAMYLCASSTGDPAVEQYFGPGTRLTVT.

V usage is TRBV13 and J usage is TRBJ2-2; 13 bases agree with TRBD2. Germline V gene lookup returns CDR1 PRHDT and CDR2 FYEKMQ (reference sequence). This CDR3 region has 17 residues. V lost 3 bases, J lost 6 bases, and 7 bases stayed unmatched. In DNA, the CDR3 is TGTGCCAGCAGCTTCGGACTAGCGGGAGATGGGGCCGGGGAGCTGTTTTTT. Protein: CASSFGLAGDGAGELFF.

The chain has TRBV5-1 and TRBJ1-1; D call uncertain. Germline V gene lookup returns CDR1 SGHRS and CDR2 YFSETQ. The germline V and J ends were trimmed by 7 bases and 1 base, with 23 bases remaining between them. The CDR3 runs to 17 residues. CDR3 in amino acids: CASLRHPHTTGNTEAFF. The CDR3, as DNA: TGCGCCAGCCTCAGGCACCCCCACACGACCGGGAACACTGAAGCTTTCTTT.

V is TRBV29-1 and J is TRBJ1-5; possible D gene TRBD1, 5 bases. The CDR3 sequence is 13 residues long. CDR1 and CDR2 (germline): SQVTM, ANQGSEA. Trimming left V 6 bases short and J 1 base short, with 10 bases between. The CDR3 nucleotides read TGCAGCGTCGCGCAGGGAAGCAATCAGCCCCAGCATTTT. It encodes CSVAQGSNQPQHF. Full variable domain (outside the CDR3, taken from reference TRBV29-1 and TRBJ1-5): SAVISQKPSRDICQRGTSLTIQCQVDSQVTMMFWYRQQPGQSLTLIATANQGSEATYESGFVIDKFPISRPNLTFSTLTVSNMSPEDSSIYLCSVAQGSNQPQHFGDGTRLSIL.

The rearrangement uses TRBV20-1 and TRBJ2-7, with 8 bases fitting TRBD1. The V gene end was trimmed by 4 bases and the J gene end by 2 bases; junction bases not matched to a gene: 4. In germline, CDR1 is DFQATT, CDR2 SNEGSKA (reference sequence). The CDR3 consists of 13 residues. The CDR3 DNA reads TGCAGTGCTATGACAGGGGAGCCCTACGAGCAGTACTTC. It specifies CSAMTGEPYEQYF.

This clonotype has just a few counts. V is TRBV9 and J is TRBJ1-3, with D maybe TRBD1 (6 bases). The germline V gene has CDR1 SGDLS and CDR2 YYNGEE. Trimming left V 0 bases short and J 3 bases short, with 13 bases between. This CDR3 is built from 16 residues. CDR3 sequence reads: CASSVGLGGGGNTIYF. The CDR3 DNA is TGTGCCAGCAGCGTAGGTTTAGGGGGAGGTGGAAACACCATATATTTT.

This sequence joins TRBV6-1 and TRBJ2-7, with D perhaps TRBD2 (7 bases). The V end lost 4 bases, the J end lost 0 bases, and 25 bases lay between the germline ends. Germline assignment: CDR1 MNHNS and CDR2 SASEGT. The CDR3 contains 19 residues. The CDR3 coding sequence is TGTGCCAGCAGTGGCGGAGGGGGGGTGATCGGGGCTAGCTCCTACGAGCAGTACTTC. Translation: CASSGGGGVIGASSYEQYF.

There are a few counts of this clonotype. The chain joins TRBV14 to TRBJ2-1; D is possibly TRBD2 (6 bases). The V gene's germline CDR1 is SGHDN and CDR2 FVKESK. V lost 3 bases to trimming and J lost 5 bases, with 11 bases between them. The CDR3 sequence is 14 residues long. CDR3 bases: TGTGCCAGCAGCCAGTCGGGACTGCACAATGAGCAGTTCTTC. Amino acids: CASSQSGLHNEQFF.

The sample holds many counts of this clonotype. This chain connects TRBV11-2 to TRBJ2-7; tentatively, D is TRBD1 or TRBD2 (5 bases each). Germline CDR1 SGHAT, CDR2 FQNNGV. The CDR3 spans 15 residues. Trimming cost V 0 bases and J 3 bases, with 12 bases left between them. For the CDR3, the DNA is TGTGCCAGCAGCTTAGAGAACGGTGGGGGCTACGAGCAGTACTTC. Translated, it gives CASSLENGGGYEQYF.

The gene calls are TRBV5-4 and TRBJ2-5; D may be TRBD2 (7 bases). The germline CDR1 and CDR2 sequences are SGHNT and YYREEE (reference sequence). This CDR3 region has 17 residues. The V gene lost 4 bases and the J gene lost 2 bases, with 21 bases spanning the gap. As DNA, the CDR3 is TGTGCCAGCAGCCAAGGGGGAATGGGGGGACTACAAGAGACCCAGTACTTC. Its protein is CASSQGGMGGLQETQYF.